A single sample gave rise to the 15 T cell receptor beta chains below, sequenced in a study of cytomegalovirus exposure and HLA in healthy donors. Primers: 60 Vbeta forward and 13 Jbeta reverse. TCRdb's copy holds only in-frame clones and misses some; the assay was immunoSEQ multiplex PCR. The table has around 280,000 clones, 70% to 90% seen once; the top ten hold roughly 2.1%. Material for sequencing was PBMCs. The receptors were gathered from a woman aged 18-29 years in good health and CMV-seronegative.

CDR3 region: CASSLPRQGNYEQYF. Written as DNA, the CDR3 is TGTGCCAGCAGCCTACCAAGGCAGGGGAACTACGAGCAGTACTTC. The chain has TRBV7-8 and TRBJ2-5; the D gene is possibly TRBD1 (6 bases). The J call could be wrong; TRBJ2-7 is a better fit for the DNA end. Per germline, CDR1 SGHVS and CDR2 FQNEAQ. The CDR3 runs 15 residues.

The chain couples TRBV6-1 to TRBJ2-7; D perhaps matches TRBD2 (5 bases). The length of the CDR3 is 15 residues. Germline CDR1 MNHNS, CDR2 SASEGT. V was clipped by 6 bases and J by 4 bases, with 19 bases between them. CDR3 in DNA: TGTGCCAGCAGCGAGGAGGCTCTTACGGGTTACGAGCAGTACTTC. As protein: CASSEEALTGYEQYF.

The V and J genes are TRBV25-1 and TRBJ1-1; 7 nucleotides align to TRBD1. The junction had 6 bases not matched to a gene; V was cut back by 5 bases and J by 0 bases. The CDR3 has 15 residues. Germline values: CDR1 MGHDK, CDR2 SYGVNS. The CDR3 here is CASSRTGVMNTEAFF. CDR3 bases: TGTGCCAGCAGTAGGACAGGAGTTATGAACACTGAAGCTTTCTTT.

The genes are TRBV4-1 and TRBJ1-1; no definite D call. This CDR3 has 16 amino acids. V gave up 4 bases and J gave up 4 bases, with 19 bases separating them. Germline CDR1 reads MGHRA; CDR2 reads YSYEKL. CDR3 sequence reads: CASSRIQLGVVTEAFF. The CDR3 region has the DNA TGCGCCAGCAGCCGGATTCAGTTGGGAGTTGTCACTGAAGCTTTCTTT.

The gene calls are TRBV2 and TRBJ2-5; no definite D call. Near its end, the DNA agrees better with TRBJ2-7, so the J call may be wrong. The CDR3 spans 14 residues. CDR1 is SNHLY, CDR2 FYNNEI, per germline. Written as DNA, the CDR3 is TGTGCCAGCAGAGCAATCTGGAGTTACTACGAGCAGTACTTC. This gives the protein CASRAIWSYYEQYF.

This chain connects TRBV28 to TRBJ2-7, with 8 bases lining up with TRBD1. CDR1 MDHEN and CDR2 SYDVKM come from the germline V gene. The CDR3 covers 15 residues. Unmatched junction bases numbered 5, after V lost 1 base and J lost 3 bases. The CDR3 region has the DNA TGTGCCAGCAGTTTATATGAGACAGGGGTCTACGAGCAGTACTTC. Residues: CASSLYETGVYEQYF.

The chain couples TRBV7-9 to TRBJ2-7; 7 bases are a match to TRBD2. The CDR3 loop spans 13 amino acids. CDR1 SEHNR and CDR2 FQNEAQ come from the germline V gene (reference sequence). V lost 5 bases to trimming and J lost 3 bases; unmatched junction nucleotides: 4. DNA of the CDR3: TGTGCCAGCAGCCCGGGGGGACGCTACGAGCAGTACTTC. This sequence encodes CASSPGGRYEQYF.

The CDR3 sequence is CASGLFLYNEQFF. CDR3 coding DNA: TGTGCCAGCGGCCTCTTTCTTTACAATGAGCAGTTCTTC. The chain is built from TRBV2 and TRBJ2-1; D unclear. The CDR3 runs to 13 residues. The germline gives CDR1 SNHLY, CDR2 FYNNEI. V lost 8 bases and J 4 bases, leaving 12 bases between the germline ends.

The V call is TRBV29-1, the J call TRBJ2-6, with 7 bases fitting TRBD1. V trimming: 0 bases; J trimming: 4 bases; junction bases outside the gene matches: 6. Germline V gene sequence: CDR1 SQVTM, CDR2 ANQGSEA. This CDR3 has 16 amino acids. The DNA of the CDR3 is TGCAGCGTTGAAGACCCGACAGGGTCGGGGGCCAACGTCCTGACTTTC. Its protein is CSVEDPTGSGANVLTF.

The rearrangement links TRBV5-8 to TRBJ2-2; D not certain. CDR3 length: 12 residues. Germline CDR1 SGHTS, CDR2 YDEGEE. With 4 bases removed from V and 5 bases from J, the gap between germline ends came to 6 bases. CDR3 loop: CASSPITGELFF. The CDR3 region has the DNA TGTGCCAGCAGCCCAATTACCGGGGAGCTGTTTTTT.

This clone has more than one count but fewer than ten. J is TRBJ2-7 and V is TRBV6-1, with 8 bases lining up with TRBD1. The germline CDR1 and CDR2 sequences are MNHNS and SASEGT. Germline trimming cut 10 bases from V and 5 bases from J; bases unmatched to any gene: 10. CDR3 size: 13 residues. This chain's CDR3 is CATRRDRSNEQYF. The CDR3 nucleotides read TGTGCCACCCGACGGGACAGGTCTAACGAGCAGTACTTC.

This sequence joins TRBV5-1 and TRBJ1-2; D is unclear. This CDR3 has 13 residues. V was trimmed by 0 bases and J by 7 bases, leaving 10 bases between them. Per the germline V gene, CDR1 is SGHRS and CDR2 is YFSETQ. CDR3 loop: CASSLGEIPGYTF. The CDR3 region has the DNA TGCGCCAGCAGCTTGGGAGAGATTCCTGGCTACACCTTC.

The gene calls are TRBV5-6 and TRBJ2-1, with 11 bases lining up with TRBD1. Germline CDR1 SGHDT, CDR2 YYEEEE. The length of the CDR3 is 17 residues. V lost 1 base, J lost 4 bases, and 7 bases stayed unmatched. The CDR3, as DNA: TGTGCCAGCAGCTTGTCCGCCGGGACAGGGGGATACAATGAGCAGTTCTTC. Its translation: CASSLSAGTGGYNEQFF.

Only one count was recorded for this clone. The same CDR3 can be traced to other DNA sequences in this sample. This sequence joins TRBV5-1 and TRBJ2-1; D may be TRBD1 (5 bases). Per the germline V gene, CDR1 is SGHRS and CDR2 is YFSETQ. The CDR3 has 15 residues. Deletions cut 1 base from V and 0 bases from J, with 8 bases between. CDR3: CASSLRQGSYNEQFF. DNA for the CDR3: TGCGCCAGCAGCTTGAGGCAGGGCTCCTACAATGAGCAGTTCTTC.

The V gene is TRBV11-2, the J gene TRBJ1-1; weak D call: TRBD1 (6 bases). The CDR3 runs 16 residues. Germline V gene lookup returns CDR1 SGHAT and CDR2 FQNNGV. Between the trimmed V and J ends, which lost 1 base and 2 bases, there was a span of 14 bases. CDR3 bases: TGTGCCAGCAGCTTAGGATACAGGGTGGGCAACACTGAAGCTTTCTTT. Its protein is CASSLGYRVGNTEAFF.